Below, 24 T cell receptor beta chains from the same sample are listed, as sequenced in a study of shared clonotypes between healthy human individuals. The protocol was immunoSEQ multiplex PCR, while the TCRdb copy is restricted to in-frame clones and leaves out a portion. Here the sample spans fewer than 3 million clones, under 95% being singletons. Input material: naive CD4+ T cells from PBMCs. Subset noted: CD45RA+ positively selected. Every receptor here comes from a young man in good health. Some clones in this sample may be carry-over from other donors' samples.

About this clone: The identical CDR3 is also encoded by other nucleotide sequences in the sample. The chain couples TRBV27 to TRBJ2-7, with D unclear. V was clipped by 8 bases and J by 3 bases, with 2 bases between them. This CDR3 has 9 amino acids. The germline V gene encodes CDR1 MNHEY and CDR2 SMNVEV (reference sequence). This CDR3 reads CASGYEQYF. DNA for the CDR3: TGTGCCAGCGGCTACGAGCAGTACTTC.

The chain is built from TRBV6-1 and TRBJ1-2; tentatively, D is TRBD1 (6 bases). The CDR3 runs to 15 residues. Between the trimmed V and J ends, which lost 2 bases and 9 bases, there was a span of 19 bases. The germline gives CDR1 MNHNS, CDR2 SASEGT. In nucleotides, the CDR3 is TGTGCCAGCAGTGAAAGGTCAGGACAGACCTTGCGCTACACCTTC. This gives the protein CASSERSGQTLRYTF.

In regard to this clone: This sample includes further DNA sequences coding for the same CDR3. The chain joins TRBV6-5 to TRBJ2-7; 7 bases align to TRBD2. Losses at the gene ends were 0 bases for V and 2 bases for J; bases not matched to a gene: 4. The CDR3 is made up of 15 amino acids. The germline V gene has CDR1 MNHEY and CDR2 SVGAGI. DNA of the CDR3: TGTGCCAGCAGTTACTCGGGGGAGGGAACCTACGAGCAGTACTTC. This gives the protein CASSYSGEGTYEQYF.

This clone has only one observation. The chain joins TRBV28 to TRBJ2-1; 10 nucleotides agree with TRBD2. This CDR3 spans 20 amino acids. J gave up 3 bases and V 5 bases, and 19 bases lay outside the gene matches. Germline lookup yields CDR1 MDHEN and CDR2 SYDVKM. In nucleotides, the CDR3 is TGTGCCAGCAGTCCTGGCAGGGGGTCCAAGCGGGAGGGAAACTACAATGAGCAGTTCTTC. It codes for CASSPGRGSKREGNYNEQFF.

V usage is TRBV18 and J usage is TRBJ2-4; TRBD2 agrees at 11 bases. Germline CDR1 is KGHSH and CDR2 is LQKENI. The CDR3 spans 20 residues. The J segment lost 0 bases and the V segment lost 2 bases, leaving 12 bases of the junction unmatched. In DNA, the CDR3 is TGTGCCAGCTCACCAATGGGGACTAGCGGAGGGACCCTAGCCAAAAACATTCAGTACTTC. It is translated as CASSPMGTSGGTLAKNIQYF.

The chain links TRBV5-4 to TRBJ2-1; 12 positions match TRBD2. Germline loops: CDR1 SGHNT, CDR2 YYREEE (reference sequence). The CDR3 totals 16 residues. V lost 4 bases to trimming and J lost 7 bases; unmatched junction nucleotides: 9. CDR3: CASSRPLAGGRNEQFF. In nucleotides, the CDR3 is TGTGCCAGCAGCCGACCACTAGCGGGAGGCCGGAATGAGCAGTTCTTC.

This clone was observed a single time. The junction does not match germline at one end; this may be a read error. V and J are TRBV28 and TRBJ1-1, with D possibly matching TRBD1 (6 bases). Germline CDR1 MDHEN, CDR2 SYDVKM. The CDR3 consists of 15 residues. The CDR3 bases are TGTGCCAGCGGTTTCTTATGGGGGGGGCGAAGCCAAGCTTTCTTT. It specifies CASGFLWGGRSQAFF.

The V and J genes are TRBV4-1 and TRBJ2-1; D is undetermined. In germline, CDR1 is MGHRA, CDR2 YSYEKL. V lost 1 base, J lost 0 bases, and 7 bases lay in between. CDR3 length: 15 residues. DNA for the CDR3: TGCGCCAGCAGCCAAGTCCACCGCTCCTACAATGAGCAGTTCTTC. It is translated as CASSQVHRSYNEQFF.

The V call is TRBV10-1, the J call TRBJ2-7; 13 bases are shared with TRBD2. Germline loops: CDR1 WNHNN, CDR2 SYGVQD (reference sequence). This CDR3 contains 18 residues. V lost 10 bases and J lost 2; bases outside the gene matches: 17. The CDR3, as DNA: TGCGCCACAAACACCGGGACTAGCGGGAAATACTCCACCTACGAGCAGTACTTC. As protein: CATNTGTSGKYSTYEQYF.

This sequence joins TRBV19 and TRBJ1-1, with D perhaps matching TRBD1 (5 bases). The CDR3 spans 11 residues. Trimming removed 6 bases from V and 10 bases from J, with 12 bases in between. Germline V gene data show CDR1 as LNHDA and CDR2 as SQIVND (reference sequence). In nucleotides, the CDR3 is TGTGCCAGTAGGGGACTTCAGGGAGCTTTCTTT. It encodes CASRGLQGAFF.

This chain connects TRBV4-1 to TRBJ1-1, with D possibly being TRBD1 (5 bases). V lost 4 bases and J 3 bases, leaving 15 bases between the germline ends. Germline V gene lookup returns CDR1 MGHRA and CDR2 YSYEKL. CDR3 length: 15 residues. CDR3 residues: CASSLNAQGYTEAFF. The CDR3 bases are TGCGCCAGCAGCCTAAACGCGCAGGGTTACACTGAAGCTTTCTTT.

J is TRBJ2-1 and V is TRBV14; unclear D gene. The CDR3 has 13 residues. The V end lost 1 base, the J end lost 4 bases, and 5 bases lay between the germline ends. Germline V CDR1 and CDR2: SGHDN, FVKESK. CDR3 amino acids: CASSQVEYNEQFF. DNA for the CDR3: TGTGCCAGCAGCCAAGTTGAGTACAATGAGCAGTTCTTC.

The genes are TRBV4-3 and TRBJ1-4; D possibly corresponds to TRBD1 (5 bases). CDR1 LGHNA and CDR2 YSLEER come from the germline V gene. V was pared by 5 bases and J by 1 base, with 14 bases between. CDR3 size: 16 residues. CDR3 DNA sequence: TGCGCCAGCAGCAACAAGGGGTCTGTAACTAATGAAAAACTGTTTTTT. Translated, it gives CASSNKGSVTNEKLFF.

This chain joins TRBV9 and TRBJ2-2, with D possibly TRBD1 on 5 matching bases. The CDR3 spans 13 residues. Trimming left V 3 bases short and J 5 bases short, with 8 bases between. Germline values: CDR1 SGDLS, CDR2 YYNGEE. The CDR3 nucleotides are TGTGCCAGCAGCGCGACAGAAACCGGGGAGCTGTTTTTT. It codes for CASSATETGELFF.

CDR3 in DNA: TGTGCCATCAGTGAGTTTTTGGGGGCAGTAAACACTGAAGCTTTCTTT. Residues: CAISEFLGAVNTEAFF. The V call is TRBV10-3, the J call TRBJ1-1; D is possibly TRBD1 (6 bases). This CDR3 is 16 amino acids long. The V gene's germline CDR1 is ENHRY and CDR2 SYGVKD. V was trimmed by 1 base and J by 2 bases, leaving 14 bases between them.

The gene calls are TRBV30 and TRBJ1-5, with TRBD1 as a possible D gene (6 bases). The germline CDR1 and CDR2 sequences are GTSNPN and SVGIG (reference sequence). V lost 8 bases and J lost 6, with 20 bases in between. The CDR3 has 14 residues. The CDR3: CAPPDRRDGQPQHF. CDR3 coding DNA: TGTGCCCCTCCCGACAGGAGGGACGGTCAGCCCCAGCATTTT.

The rearrangement links TRBV5-1 to TRBJ2-2; no clear D gene. The length of the CDR3 is 13 residues. Germline-derived CDR1 and CDR2 are SGHRS and YFSETQ. Trimming took off 5 bases at V and 4 bases at J, with 9 bases between the two ends. CDR3 DNA sequence: TGCGCCAGCAGGGTGGGATCCACCGGGGAGCTGTTTTTT. Translating gives CASRVGSTGELFF.

V gene TRBV25-1 combines with J gene TRBJ2-7, with a weak D call TRBD1 (5 bases). V lost 1 base to trimming and J lost 4 bases, with 17 bases between them. The CDR3 is 16 amino acids. In germline, CDR1 is MGHDK, CDR2 SYGVNS. For the CDR3, the DNA is TGTGCCAGCAGTGAATGGCGTGTAGGGGTTGGTTACGAGCAGTACTTC. This encodes CASSEWRVGVGYEQYF.

V is TRBV29-1 and J is TRBJ1-2, with D possibly TRBD1 on 5 matching bases. The CDR3 consists of 13 residues. The germline V gene encodes CDR1 SQVTM and CDR2 ANQGSEA. V was cut by 1 base and J by 5 bases, with 11 bases left in between. The CDR3 sequence is CSVEGQGLYGYTF. The CDR3 DNA sequence: TGCAGCGTTGAAGGGCAGGGCCTATATGGCTACACCTTC.

V usage is TRBV7-9 and J usage is TRBJ1-1, with 7 positions matching TRBD1. Germline lookup yields CDR1 SEHNR and CDR2 FQNEAQ (reference sequence). The CDR3 length is 15 residues. Losses at the gene ends were 5 bases for V and 5 bases for J; bases not matched to a gene: 11. The chain's CDR3 is CASSPHRGGTTEAFF. DNA for the CDR3: TGTGCCAGCAGCCCCCACAGGGGAGGCACGACTGAAGCTTTCTTT. Variable domain in full (rest from reference TRBV7-9 and TRBJ1-1): DTGVSQNPRHKITKRGQNVTFRCDPISEHNRLYWYRQTLGQGPEFLTYFQNEAQLEKSRLLSDRFSAERPKGSFSTLEIQRTEQGDSAMYLCASSPHRGGTTEAFFGQGTRLTVV.

This clone was observed once. V and J are TRBV25-1 and TRBJ1-5; the D is unclear. Trimming cost V 2 bases and J 4 bases, with 9 bases left between them. The CDR3 covers 14 residues. The germline CDR1 and CDR2 sequences are MGHDK and SYGVNS. This CDR3 is CASSESRNNQPQHF. For the CDR3, the DNA is TGTGCCAGCAGTGAAAGTCGAAATAATCAGCCCCAGCATTTT.

The gene calls are TRBV9 and TRBJ1-2, with a possible D match to TRBD1 (6 bases). This CDR3 comprises 14 residues. The V end was cut by 1 base, the J end by 3 bases, with 10 bases between. Germline V gene data show CDR1 as SGDLS and CDR2 as YYNGEE. As DNA, the CDR3 is TGTGCCAGCAGCGTACAGGGGAGCGACTATGGCTACACCTTC. This sequence encodes CASSVQGSDYGYTF.

The V call is TRBV28, the J call TRBJ1-2; D is unresolved. Trimming removed 3 bases from V and 10 bases from J, with 15 bases in between. The CDR3 is 13 residues long. CDR1 and CDR2 from the germline V gene are MDHEN and SYDVKM. The CDR3: CASSLRDGLDYTF. The CDR3, as DNA: TGTGCCAGCAGTTTGCGCGACGGTCTCGACTACACCTTC.

This chain connects TRBV9 to TRBJ2-7, with unresolved D. Trimming stripped 3 bases from V and 0 bases from J, with 10 bases between. Germline CDR1 and CDR2: SGDLS and YYNGEE. The CDR3 has 14 amino acids. This CDR3 reads CASSAQISSYEQYF. CDR3 nucleotides: TGTGCCAGCAGCGCCCAGATAAGCTCCTACGAGCAGTACTTC. Supplemented by reference TRBV9 and TRBJ2-7, the full variable domain reads DSGVTQTPKHLITATGQRVTLRCSPRSGDLSVYWYQQSLDQGLQFLIQYYNGEERAKGNILERFSAQQFPDLHSELNLSSLELGDSALYFCASSAQISSYEQYFGPGTRLTVT.